Listed here are 12 T cell receptor beta chains from one sample, sequenced in a study. TCRdb re-derived calls from the RT-PCR reads in MiXCR, one entry per CDR3 protein. The repertoire includes more than 550,000 distinct CDR3 sequences, 14% of them detected once, and 3.6% sits in the top ten. Material for sequencing was memory CD4+ T cells from blood. These receptors all come from a female donor in good health, serving as a healthy control.

This clonotype occurred a few times. V and J are TRBV20-1 and TRBJ2-1; D is possibly TRBD2 (6 bases). This CDR3 has 13 amino acids. V lost 7 bases to trimming and J lost 9 bases, with 19 bases between them. The germline V gene has CDR1 DFQATT and CDR2 SNEGSKA (reference sequence). This chain's CDR3 is CSGRGLTVSEQFF. CDR3 sequence (DNA): TGCAGTGGGCGGGGACTCACGGTGAGTGAGCAGTTCTTC.

The chain joins TRBV15 to TRBJ2-1, with 7 bases fitting TRBD1. Germline values: CDR1 LNHNV, CDR2 YYDKDF (reference sequence). This CDR3 comprises 16 residues. After removal of 4 bases from V and 4 bases from J, the junction contained 10 bases not matched to a gene. CDR3 sequence reads: CATSKAGTVPYNEQFF. CDR3 sequence (DNA): TGTGCCACCAGCAAAGCCGGGACAGTACCTTACAATGAGCAGTTCTTC.

The rearrangement links TRBV9 to TRBJ2-1; 7 nucleotides match TRBD1. The CDR3 spans 14 residues. The J segment lost 7 bases and the V segment lost 4 bases, leaving 8 bases of the junction unmatched. Germline V gene sequence: CDR1 SGDLS, CDR2 YYNGEE. CDR3 protein: CASSPWTGRNEQFF. The CDR3 bases are TGTGCCAGCAGCCCATGGACAGGTAGGAATGAGCAGTTCTTC.

This clonotype was found a few times. The V call is TRBV5-1, the J call TRBJ2-6, with no clear D. In germline, CDR1 is SGHRS, CDR2 YFSETQ. With 3 bases removed from V and 0 bases from J, the gap between germline ends came to 13 bases. This CDR3 has 17 residues. CDR3 nucleotide sequence: TGCGCCAGCAGCTGGTCCGTGGCAGTCTCTGGGGCCAACGTCCTGACTTTC. Its protein is CASSWSVAVSGANVLTF.

There are a few counts of this clonotype. The rearrangement uses TRBV12-3 or TRBV12-4 and TRBJ1-2; 9 nucleotides line up with TRBD1. The length of the CDR3 is 15 residues. The trim removed 7 bases at V and 0 bases at J, leaving 6 bases unmatched. Here the CDR3 DNA reads TGTGCCAGCATCCCGACAGGGGGGACTAACTATGGCTACACCTTC. Its translation is CASIPTGGTNYGYTF.

The chain recombines TRBV20-1 with TRBJ2-1; possibly TRBD2 for D (5 bases). The V gene lost 3 bases and the J gene lost 5 bases, with 14 bases spanning the gap. Per the germline V gene, CDR1 is DFQATT and CDR2 is SNEGSKA (reference sequence). The CDR3 has 14 residues. The CDR3 DNA follows: TGCAGTGCTAGGACTATGGCTAGCCACAATGAGCAGTTCTTC. Its protein product is CSARTMASHNEQFF.

The CDR3 region is CASSLRAPPDEQYF. The CDR3 region has the DNA TGTGCCAGCAGCTTAAGGGCCCCCCCCGACGAGCAGTACTTC. The genes are TRBV7-2 and TRBJ2-7; no clear D gene. The germline CDR1 and CDR2 sequences are SGHTA and FQGNSA. V was trimmed by 2 bases and J by 5 bases, leaving 13 bases between them. This CDR3 has 14 amino acids.

The CDR3: CASTIGGSQAKNIQYF. CDR3 DNA: TGTGCCAGCACCATAGGGGGATCTCAGGCCAAAAACATTCAGTACTTC. The rearrangement joins TRBV12-3 or TRBV12-4 to TRBJ2-4, with D possibly TRBD1 on 6 matching bases. The V and J ends lost 7 bases and 1 base respectively, with 17 bases between them. The CDR3 has 16 amino acids.

This clonotype occurred a few times. The chain employs TRBV7-6 and TRBJ2-1; possible D gene TRBD1, 7 bases. Per the germline V gene, CDR1 is SGHVS and CDR2 is FNYEAQ. CDR3 length equals 13 residues. The ends were cut back, 5 bases at V and 8 bases at J, with 13 bases in the middle. The CDR3 region is CASSPRGRHEQFF. DNA of the CDR3: TGTGCCAGCAGCCCCAGGGGGAGGCATGAGCAGTTCTTC.

This chain connects TRBV5-4 to TRBJ1-2; no clear D gene. V was pared by 0 bases and J by 5 bases, with 14 bases between. Germline lookup yields CDR1 SGHNT and CDR2 YYREEE (reference sequence). The CDR3 runs to 15 residues. DNA for the CDR3: TGTGCCAGCAGCTTGGGAGGAACAATCCCTTATGGCTACACCTTC. Its translation is CASSLGGTIPYGYTF.

The chain combines TRBV28 with TRBJ1-1, with D hard to call. V lost 3 bases to trimming and J lost 5 bases, with 13 bases between them. The germline gives CDR1 MDHEN, CDR2 SYDVKM. The CDR3 extends over 14 amino acids. The CDR3 is CASSLVGKGTEAFF. As DNA, the CDR3 is TGTGCCAGCAGTTTGGTGGGAAAAGGGACTGAAGCTTTCTTT.

The chain has TRBV27 and TRBJ2-2, with a tentative D call TRBD1 (6 bases). In germline, CDR1 is MNHEY, CDR2 SMNVEV (reference sequence). The CDR3 is made up of 14 amino acids. V lost 5 bases to trimming and J lost 6 bases, with 13 bases between them. The CDR3 sequence: CASSLLQGPGELFF. Here the CDR3 DNA reads TGTGCCAGCAGTCTCCTACAGGGTCCCGGGGAGCTGTTTTTT.